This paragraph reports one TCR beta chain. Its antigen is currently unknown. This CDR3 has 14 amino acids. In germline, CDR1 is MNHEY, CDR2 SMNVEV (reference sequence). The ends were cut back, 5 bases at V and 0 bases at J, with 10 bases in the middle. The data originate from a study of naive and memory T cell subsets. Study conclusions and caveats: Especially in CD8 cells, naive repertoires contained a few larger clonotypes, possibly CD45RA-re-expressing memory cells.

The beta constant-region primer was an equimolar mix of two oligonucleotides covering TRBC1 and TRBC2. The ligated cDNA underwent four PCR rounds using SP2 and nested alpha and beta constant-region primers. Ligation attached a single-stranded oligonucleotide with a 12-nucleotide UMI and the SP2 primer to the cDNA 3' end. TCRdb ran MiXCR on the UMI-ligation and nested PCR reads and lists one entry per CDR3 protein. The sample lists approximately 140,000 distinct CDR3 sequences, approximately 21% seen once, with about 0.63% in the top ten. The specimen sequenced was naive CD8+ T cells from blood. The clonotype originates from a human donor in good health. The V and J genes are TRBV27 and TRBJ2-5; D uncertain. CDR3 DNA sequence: TGTGCCAGCAGTCCTGGAGAGTACCAAGAGACCCAGTACTTC. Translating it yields CASSPGEYQETQYF.